A single sample gave rise to the 3 T cell receptor beta chains below, sequenced in a study of Ad26.COV2.S vaccination and SARS-CoV-2 variants. Here immunoSEQ multiplex PCR was the method, and the copy in TCRdb shows in-frame clones only, minus some. The data hold about 400,000 clones, with about four fifths observed a single time. Treatment defined: around 19 received Ad26.COV2.S at low or high dose, single or two shots; about 5 received placebo; per-sample allocation not given. Each sample was drawn 63 days after the first injection (of vaccine or placebo). The sequencing here drew on peripheral blood, taken in a trial of Ad26.COV2.S vaccine versus placebo. The origin of the receptors is a person between 18 and 65 years old who received the Ad26.COV2.S COVID-19 vaccine or a placebo.

This chain links TRBV2 with TRBJ1-1; 7 bases align to TRBD1. V lost 6 bases to trimming and J lost 5 bases; unmatched junction nucleotides: 9. Germline loops: CDR1 SNHLY, CDR2 FYNNEI. CDR3 length: 14 amino acids. The CDR3 nucleotides read TGTGCCAGCAGCTCACAGGGGCGGCAGACTGAAGCTTTCTTT. Residues: CASSSQGRQTEAFF.

The chain links TRBV19 to TRBJ1-6, with a tentative D call TRBD1 (6 bases). V lost 5 bases, J lost 8 bases, and 16 bases lay in between. The CDR3 extends over 15 amino acids. Per the germline V gene, CDR1 is LNHDA and CDR2 is SQIVND (reference sequence). The CDR3 sequence: CASSYPARGDSPLHF. The CDR3, as DNA: TGTGCCAGTAGTTACCCCGCCAGGGGCGATTCACCCCTCCACTTT.

This clone was observed a few times. For the CDR3, the DNA is TGTGCCAGCAGCGGAGGTCTCCCTGGAAACACCATATATTTT. Translating it yields CASSGGLPGNTIYF. This chain links TRBV11-3 with TRBJ1-3, with D unclear. The CDR3 consists of 14 residues. CDR1 and CDR2 from the germline V gene are SGHNT and YENEEA. V was trimmed by 5 bases and J by 2 bases, leaving 10 bases between them.